This entry is about one TCR beta chain. These data originate in a study of technical replicates of blood from several donors. Trimming removed 2 bases from V and 1 base from J, with 11 bases in between. The CDR3 has 15 residues. The V gene's germline CDR1 is MNHNS and CDR2 SASEGT. This table comes from immunoSEQ multiplex PCR, and its TCRdb copy is limited to in-frame clones, with some not included. The table records 70,000 or so clones, 95% to 98% of them present only once. This clonotype was sampled from a human donor in good health. The specimen was T cells isolated from PBMCs. The rearrangement uses TRBV6-1 and TRBJ1-1; D unresolved. The DNA for the CDR3 is TGTGCCAGCAGTGAATCCGGAGGCGAGAACACTGAAGCTTTCTTT. Its protein product is CASSESGGENTEAFF.